A single count supports the clone carrying this TCR beta chain. The antigen is not known. Generated by immunoSEQ multiplex PCR, the TCRdb table keeps only in-frame clones and is missing some. The sample lists some 980,000 clones; 76% were seen once. Trimming took 1 base from V and 7 from J, leaving 8 bases between them. CDR1 is SGHAT and CDR2 is FQDESV in the germline V gene (reference sequence). CDR3 size: 14 residues. This specimen comes from a study of shared clonotypes between healthy human individuals. Study-level background: Contributing individuals were a couple of females and three males aged 18 to 49. Points from the study as a whole: Approximately 4.5% was the fraction of naive CD4 clonotypes found shared across several donors. Relative to clonotypes present in all four donors, those not shared had lower generation probabilities.

Among the donors, all were Caucasian adults who lived in Nashville, Tennessee. V and J are TRBV11-1 and TRBJ1-6; D is undetermined. The source of this sequence is a man aged 18 to 30 in good health. Sequencing was carried out using memory CD4+ T cells sorted from blood. Subset given: CD45RA-negative fraction. CDR3 loop: CASSLVAPNSPLHF. The CDR3 DNA reads TGTGCCAGCAGCTTAGTCGCTCCCAATTCACCCCTCCACTTT. The whole variable domain, remainder taken from reference TRBV11-1 and TRBJ1-6, is EAEVAQSPRYKITEKSQAVAFWCDPISGHATLYWYRQILGQGPELLVQFQDESVVDDSQLPKDRFSAERLKGVDSTLKIQPAELGDSAMYLCASSLVAPNSPLHFGNGTRLTVT.